The 16 T cell receptor beta chains presented below share a single source sample, sequenced in a study of control samples from healthy donors and cancer patients (TCRdb year 2020). The library was generated by the immunoSEQ multiplex PCR assay. This immuneACCESS table, as held by TCRdb, lists in-frame sequences with V and J called but not all clones. Of the missing ones, under half trace to an unresolved V gene in checked studies; the others have no known cause. For this sample there are around 180,000 clones; 91% appear just once. Of the sample, 2% to 2.5% is held by the ten largest clones. The sample comprised blood. The source of these receptors is a woman in her forties in good health.

This chain uses TRBV6-2 or TRBV6-3 with TRBJ1-2, with 8 bases lining up with TRBD1. V shed 6 bases, J shed 3 bases, and the junction held 18 bases outside the gene matches. Germline loops: CDR1 MNHEY, CDR2 SVGEGT. CDR3 size: 18 residues. CDR3 amino acids: CASSSILPDRERHYGYTF. The DNA for the CDR3 is TGTGCCAGCAGCTCCATACTTCCGGACAGGGAGCGACACTATGGCTACACCTTC.

The chain carries TRBV3-1 (or the pseudogene TRBV3-2) and TRBJ2-1; no reliable D call. The CDR3 is 12 amino acids. The germline gives CDR1 LGHDT, CDR2 YNNKEL (reference sequence). V lost 7 bases, J lost 9 bases, and 13 bases lay in between. This CDR3 reads CASTQERSEQFF. For the CDR3, the DNA is TGTGCCAGCACCCAGGAGAGGAGTGAGCAGTTCTTC.

This clone occurred a few times. The chain carries TRBV13 and TRBJ2-3; TRBD1 or TRBD2 may be the D gene (5 bases each). The CDR3 consists of 13 residues. Germline V lookup: CDR1 PRHDT, CDR2 FYEKMQ (reference sequence). Trimming pared 5 bases from V and 6 bases from J, leaving 12 bases between. The CDR3 reads CASSPGTGDTQYF. Written as DNA, the CDR3 is TGTGCCAGCAGCCCGGGGACGGGTGATACGCAGTATTTT.

V is TRBV2 and J is TRBJ2-7; unclear D gene. Germline V gives CDR1 SNHLY, CDR2 FYNNEI. The ends were cut back, 5 bases at V and 0 bases at J, with 17 bases in the middle. This CDR3 has 16 residues. CDR3 sequence reads: CASSRSTTVSSYEQYF. The CDR3 DNA reads TGTGCCAGCAGTCGATCGACGACGGTGAGCTCCTACGAGCAGTACTTC.

The rearrangement uses TRBV27 and TRBJ2-1; a weak D match, TRBD1 (6 bases). The length of the CDR3 is 14 residues. In germline, CDR1 is MNHEY, CDR2 SMNVEV (reference sequence). The V gene lost 4 bases and the J gene lost 5 bases, with 12 bases spanning the gap. The CDR3 nucleotides read TGTGCCAGCAGTTCCCTGTACAGGGACAATGAGCAGTTCTTC. Its translation: CASSSLYRDNEQFF.

The V call is TRBV7-9, the J call TRBJ1-4, with a weak D call TRBD1 (5 bases). The V end was cut by 5 bases, the J end by 12 bases, with 13 bases between. The V gene's germline CDR1 is SEHNR and CDR2 FQNEAQ (reference sequence). The CDR3 totals 12 residues. The chain's CDR3 is CASSSRGRELFF. DNA of the CDR3: TGTGCCAGCAGCAGTAGGGGCAGAGAACTGTTTTTT.

This clone was detected a few times. The chain carries TRBV6-2 or TRBV6-3 and TRBJ1-1; unclear D gene. Germline V CDR1 and CDR2: MNHEY, SVGEGT. This CDR3 spans 18 amino acids. V gave up 2 bases and J gave up 4 bases, with 23 bases separating them. CDR3 nucleotide sequence: TGTGCCAGCAGTTACGAAGTCCAGGATACTTTCATGCGCACTGAAGCTTTCTTT. Protein: CASSYEVQDTFMRTEAFF.

The chain employs TRBV3-1 (or the pseudogene TRBV3-2) and TRBJ1-6; D not certain. Germline V gene sequence: CDR1 LGHDT, CDR2 YNNKEL (reference sequence). The V gene lost 0 bases and the J gene lost 7 bases, with 10 bases spanning the gap. CDR3 length: 15 residues. CDR3 in amino acids: CASSQDLGRNSPLHF. The CDR3 region has the DNA TGTGCCAGCAGCCAAGATTTGGGCAGAAATTCACCCCTCCACTTT.

The V and J genes are TRBV5-1 and TRBJ1-2; 8 bases align to TRBD1. The CDR3 has 13 residues. V shed 0 bases and J 10 bases; nucleotides not matched to a gene: 5. CDR1 is SGHRS, CDR2 YFSETQ, per germline. The CDR3 here is CASSLDGQGNYTF. The DNA of the CDR3 is TGCGCCAGCAGCTTGGATGGACAGGGAAACTACACCTTC. The entire variable domain, with the rest obtained from reference TRBV5-1 and TRBJ1-2, is as follows: KAGVTQTPRYLIKTRGQQVTLSCSPISGHRSVSWYQQTPGQGLQFLFEYFSETQRNKGNFPGRFSGRQFSNSRSEMNVSTLELGDSALYLCASSLDGQGNYTFGSGTRLTVV.

This chain connects TRBV10-2 to TRBJ1-6, with a tentative D call TRBD1 (5 bases). The CDR3 is 17 residues long. Trimming shortened V by 1 base and J by 0 bases, and 10 bases separated the two germline ends. CDR1 and CDR2 from the germline V gene are WSHSY and SAAADI. The CDR3 bases are TGCGCCAGCAGTGAGTGGTTAGGGGACTCCTATAATTCACCCCTCCACTTT. It yields the protein CASSEWLGDSYNSPLHF.

The rearrangement joins TRBV6-5 to TRBJ1-5, with D maybe TRBD1 (5 bases). Germline-derived CDR1 and CDR2 are MNHEY and SVGAGI. Trimming took off 6 bases at V and 7 bases at J, with 16 bases between the two ends. The CDR3 loop spans 14 amino acids. In DNA form, the CDR3 reads TGTGCCAGCAGGCGGGGAGGGGAGGGACAGCCCCAGCATTTT. Translating it yields CASRRGGEGQPQHF.

A word on this clone: Additional DNA sequences in this sample encode the identical CDR3. J is TRBJ1-2 and V is TRBV27; D is perhaps TRBD1 (6 bases). V shed 3 bases and J shed 4 bases, with 9 bases lying between them. CDR1 and CDR2 from the germline V gene are MNHEY and SMNVEV (reference sequence). This CDR3 has 13 amino acids. This CDR3 reads CASSFKGGYGYTF. CDR3 nucleotides: TGTGCCAGCAGTTTTAAAGGGGGCTATGGCTACACCTTC.

The genes are TRBV6-1 and TRBJ1-5; D gene ambiguous. Germline V lookup: CDR1 MNHNS, CDR2 SASEGT. The CDR3 spans 13 residues. The V end was cut by 6 bases, the J end by 3 bases, with 9 bases between. The DNA for the CDR3 is TGTGCCAGCAGCGAGGGAGCCAATCAGCCCCAGCATTTT. Encoded protein: CASSEGANQPQHF.

In this sample, this clone turned up once. This chain uses TRBV29-1 with TRBJ2-5; the D gene is possibly TRBD2 (5 bases). The CDR3 length is 14 residues. The V and J ends lost 7 bases and 5 bases respectively, with 20 bases between them. Per the germline V gene, CDR1 is SQVTM and CDR2 is ANQGSEA. CDR3 protein: CSAHDGVLRETQYF. CDR3 nucleotide sequence: TGCAGCGCGCATGACGGGGTATTGCGGGAGACCCAGTACTTC.

The chain joins TRBV7-2 to TRBJ1-2, with TRBD1 as a possible D gene (6 bases). V was pared by 5 bases and J by 5 bases, with 15 bases between. This CDR3 is built from 14 residues. Germline V gene lookup returns CDR1 SGHTA and CDR2 FQGNSA. CDR3 region: CASSQDRSGYGYTF. The CDR3 nucleotides are TGTGCCAGCAGCCAAGACAGGAGCGGATATGGCTACACCTTC.

The chain is built from TRBV19 and TRBJ2-7, with 7 positions matching TRBD1. This CDR3 is 17 amino acids long. CDR1 and CDR2 (germline): LNHDA, SQIVND (reference sequence). V trimming: 4 bases; J trimming: 6 bases; junction bases outside the gene matches: 18. As DNA, the CDR3 is TGTGCCAGTAGTACGGGCCCCCGACAGGGTCTGTACCTCGAGCAGTACTTC. As protein: CASSTGPRQGLYLEQYF.